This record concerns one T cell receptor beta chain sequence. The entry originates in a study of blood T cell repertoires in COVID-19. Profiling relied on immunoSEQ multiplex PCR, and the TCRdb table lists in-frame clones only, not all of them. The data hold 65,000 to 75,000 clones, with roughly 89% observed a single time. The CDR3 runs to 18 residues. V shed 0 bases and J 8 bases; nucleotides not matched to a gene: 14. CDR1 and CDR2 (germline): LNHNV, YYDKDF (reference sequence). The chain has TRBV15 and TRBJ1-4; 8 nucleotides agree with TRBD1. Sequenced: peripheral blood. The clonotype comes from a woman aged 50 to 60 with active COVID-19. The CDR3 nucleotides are TGTGCCACCAGCAGAGATCTCGGGGGACAGGCAACCTTAGAAAAACTGTTTTTT. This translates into CATSRDLGGQATLEKLFF.